These T cell receptor beta chains were read from a single sample in a study of blood T cells in healthy people across ages. MiXCR, applied by TCRdb to the 5' RACE reads, yields one record per CDR3 protein. In the table there are some 760,000 distinct CDR3 sequences, around 25% of which are singletons. These sequences were also reported in another study, on T cells of mothers and their children.

Input material: blood. Receptor source: a boy between 5 and 17 years old in good health. Each CDR3 is given with its conserved first and last residue. For some rows the clone size is stated as once, few or many, or as a class when expanded; others skip it.

V,size,J,CDR3
TRBV4-1,-,TRBJ2-1,CASSPEGGSSYNEQFF
TRBV5-5,-,TRBJ1-2,CASSLTGTGNGYTF
TRBV29-1,-,TRBJ2-1,CSVLGRDSYNEQFF
TRBV29-1,-,TRBJ2-1,CSVGLDGVAYNEQFF
TRBV12-3/TRBV12-4,-,TRBJ2-3,CASGDSGDYTDRQYF
TRBV7-2,-,TRBJ2-5,CASSWTQQETQYF
TRBV20-1,-,TRBJ2-4,CSAGVVVTKNIQYF
TRBV28,-,TRBJ2-7,CASSPYSRDRRYEQYF
TRBV5-1,-,TRBJ2-2,CASSLLIRGGELFF
TRBV12-3/TRBV12-4,-,TRBJ2-1,CASMPGSSYNEQFF
TRBV5-6,-,TRBJ2-3,CASSYLADTQYF
TRBV25-1,once,TRBJ2-7,CASSESRRGQLMEQYF
TRBV10-3,few,TRBJ1-2,CAISTDEGLGGYTF
TRBV27,-,TRBJ1-2,CARRSGDSGYTF
TRBV20-1,many,TRBJ2-3,CSASSAVTDTQYF
TRBV7-2,-,TRBJ1-1,CASSSTSMNTEAFF
TRBV7-9,-,TRBJ1-3,CASSLGRQGHLSGNTIYF
TRBV10-3,-,TRBJ2-5,CAISESGVLAQETQYF
TRBV7-3,few,TRBJ1-1,CASSLNSRIVNTEAFF
TRBV13,-,TRBJ2-2,CASSYGRTTGELFF
TRBV7-8,few,-,CASSLSRVREEQFF
TRBV10-3,-,TRBJ2-6,CAISSPSGANVPTF
TRBV6-6,few,-,CASSYKGGSGEQYF
TRBV29-1,few,TRBJ2-5,CSVSGQGAREQYF
TRBV28,-,TRBJ1-5,CASSQLFYTDQPQHF
TRBV12-3/TRBV12-4,-,TRBJ2-4,CASSVVGRLAGGIQYF
TRBV2,-,TRBJ2-7,CASSPGTSIHEQYF
TRBV29-1,-,-,CSVALDSYEQYF
TRBV20-1,-,TRBJ2-5,CSTGLFQETQYF
TRBV20-1,few,TRBJ2-5,CSANPGQQETQYF
TRBV7-8,few,TRBJ1-2,CASSLERGGALYGYTF
TRBV19,few,TRBJ1-2,CASSIWPGGYTF
TRBV4-1,few,TRBJ1-1,CASSQEAGGYTEAFF
TRBV29-1,-,TRBJ2-3,CSGTGTSLGTDTQYF
TRBV6-6,-,TRBJ2-5,CASSYDRGLETQYF
TRBV6-6,few,TRBJ2-4,CASSDRVRDIQYF
TRBV20-1,-,TRBJ2-2,CSASRPGTSFGGELFF
TRBV6-5,few,TRBJ2-7,CASIGTGGIDEQYF
TRBV5-4,-,TRBJ2-7,CASSLSGQTYEQYF
TRBV7-9,few,TRBJ1-2,CASSASRYGYTF
TRBV7-7,-,TRBJ2-3,CASSLDTGTENTQYF
TRBV6-2/TRBV6-3,-,TRBJ2-1,CASSYLGAPQFF
TRBV19,few,TRBJ2-7,CASSTRGNQYEQYF
TRBV11-2,few,TRBJ2-2,CASSSTSGNDTGELFF
TRBV9,few,TRBJ2-7,CASSVEVGSPYEQYF
TRBV7-9,few,TRBJ2-5,CASSGTSGSGKTQYF
TRBV20-1,few,TRBJ2-1,CSASEGSGYNEQFF
TRBV4-1,-,TRBJ2-7,CASSQDRAGYEQYF
TRBV6-1,few,TRBJ2-5,CASSDIVRDSQETQYF
TRBV27,-,TRBJ2-2,CASSIRDPGELFF
TRBV12-3/TRBV12-4,-,TRBJ2-5,CASSPGLAAETQYF
TRBV5-1,-,-,CASSPTGIFYEQYF
TRBV12-3/TRBV12-4,-,TRBJ2-5,CASSFGTAGTQYF
TRBV20-1,-,TRBJ2-3,CSARDKRVTDTQYF
TRBV4-2,-,TRBJ2-2,CASSQDIRSIAGELFF